This is a list of T cell receptor beta chains from one sample in a study of shared clonotypes between healthy human individuals. The table came from immunoSEQ multiplex PCR; TCRdb's copy has only in-frame clones and leaves some out. The sample has around 700,000 clones; roughly 78% are singletons. The sample taken for sequencing was memory CD4+ T cells sorted from blood. Receptor source: a woman in her twenties or thirties in good health. Both conserved end residues are trimmed from each CDR3. Each record gives: V gene, J gene, D gene, CDR3 protein. D genes are given only for firm matches.

TRBV27	TRBJ2-7	NA	ASSLSWGDSYEQY
TRBV18	TRBJ2-7	NA	ASTSTGTSYEQY
TRBV5-1	TRBJ2-1	NA	ASSLHYSSYNEQF
TRBV13	TRBJ2-3	NA	ASSLGSADSTDTQY
TRBV6-5	TRBJ2-1	TRBD2	ASSYAGLASYNEQF
TRBV6-4	TRBJ2-2	NA	ASSVYTTGNTGELF
TRBV7-2	TRBJ1-2	TRBD1	ASSGTGAYGYT
TRBV7-7	TRBJ2-5	TRBD2	ASSNAGTSKETQY
TRBV11-2	TRBJ2-4	NA	ASSLDPSHPAKNIQY
TRBV19	TRBJ1-1	TRBD1	ASTPIQQGLPLRRAF
TRBV7-8	TRBJ2-1	NA	ASSFLLAWYNEQF
TRBV7-9	TRBJ2-2	NA	ASSLAQGSNTGELF
TRBV9	TRBJ2-2	NA	ASSSIPETGELF
TRBV10-1	TRBJ2-2	TRBD2	ASSDSGRAGTGELF
TRBV18	TRBJ2-1	NA	ASSPLIDNEQF
TRBV19	TRBJ1-1	NA	ASRQTQNTEAF
TRBV29-1	TRBJ2-7	NA	SVGAHQPAYEQY
TRBV5-1	TRBJ1-2	NA	ASSLDADRSGGYT
TRBV19	TRBJ2-1	NA	ASSIRPDWNEQF
TRBV27	TRBJ2-3	TRBD2	ASSSPSGSTDTQY
TRBV15	TRBJ1-5	NA	ATSTGGTRNQPQH
TRBV11-3	TRBJ1-1	NA	ASSWGGGSTEAF
TRBV7-2	TRBJ1-5	TRBD1	ASSLQGGNNQPQH